This T cell receptor (beta chain) originates from a study of T cell changes during pregnancy in multiple sclerosis (dated by TCRdb to about 2019). Turning to the overall study: Changes in the T cell repertoire over the course of pregnancy were examined in this study in women with multiple sclerosis.

Libraries were prepared through the immunoSEQ multiplex PCR assay. The clones in this table, taken by TCRdb from immuneACCESS, are in-frame only. Not every clone is retained; where verified, under half of the shortfall comes from an unresolved V gene, and the cause of the rest is unknown. In all, the sample holds tens of thousands of clones, and around 94% of those were seen once. In total, the top ten clones hold roughly 0.81% of the sample. Regarding this clone: It has no known antigen specificity. No much larger clonotype is one base removed from it; base qualities were not supplied.

The receptor's source is a female donor with multiple sclerosis, enrolled in a pregnancy study. Sequencing used peripheral blood, obtained in the third trimester of pregnancy.

The DNA reads as follows: TGTGCCAGCAGCCCCCTAGCGGGCGAATCAGATACGCAGTATTTT. Its product reads: CASSPLAGESDTQYF. The chain links TRBV4-2 with TRBJ2-3; TRBD2 matches 8 bases in the middle. From V the trimming removes 4 bases and from J it removes 4 bases, while the gene matches leave 7 bases of the junction unaccounted for. CDR1 and CDR2 (LGHNA, YNFKEQ) derive from the germline V gene. The CDR3, from cysteine to phenylalanine, totals 15 residues. Just CDR3 DNA is preserved here, 45 bases in frame from base 1.